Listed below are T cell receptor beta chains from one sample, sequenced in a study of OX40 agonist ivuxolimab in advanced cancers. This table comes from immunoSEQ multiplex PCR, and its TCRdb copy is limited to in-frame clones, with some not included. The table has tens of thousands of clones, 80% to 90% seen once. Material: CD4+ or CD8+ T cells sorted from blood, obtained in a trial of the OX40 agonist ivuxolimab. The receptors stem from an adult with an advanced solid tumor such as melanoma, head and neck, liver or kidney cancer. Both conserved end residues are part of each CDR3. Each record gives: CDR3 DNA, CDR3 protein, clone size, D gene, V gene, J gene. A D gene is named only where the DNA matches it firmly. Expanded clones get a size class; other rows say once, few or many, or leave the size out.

TGTGCCAGCAGTTTATCGATAGGGTTTAAGCAGTACTTC	CASSLSIGFKQYF	.	.	TRBV27	TRBJ2-7
TGTGCCAGCAGCTCCTGGCCGCGGACCGGGGAGCTGTTTTTT	CASSSWPRTGELFF	.	.	TRBV7-9	TRBJ2-2
TGTGCCAGCAGCCCTGGGACAGTCCACGAGCAGTACTTC	CASSPGTVHEQYF	once	TRBD1	TRBV7-3	TRBJ2-7
TGCGCCAGCAGCCCGAGTCCGATGGGCAGGGGGGGATTCAATCAGCCCCAGCATTTT	CASSPSPMGRGGFNQPQHF	.	TRBD1	TRBV5-1	TRBJ1-5
TGTGCCAGCAGCTCCTCCAGTGAAAAACTGTTTTTT	CASSSSSEKLFF	.	.	TRBV7-3	TRBJ1-4
TGCAGCGTTGGACCGAACACAGATACGCAGTATTTT	CSVGPNTDTQYF	.	.	TRBV29-1	TRBJ2-3
TGTGCCAGCTCAGAGGGCGGGAACCAAGAGACCCAGTACTTC	CASSEGGNQETQYF	once	.	TRBV28	TRBJ2-5
TGTGCCAGCAGCGTCAACAGGGGGCATGAGACCCAGTACTTC	CASSVNRGHETQYF	.	TRBD1	TRBV11-2	TRBJ2-5
TGTGCCAGCAGCTACAACCGGGACTACTATAGCACAGATACGCAGTATTTT	CASSYNRDYYSTDTQYF	once	TRBD2	TRBV7-9	TRBJ2-3
TGTGCCAGCAGTGGGACGGACTATAGCAATCAGCCCCAGCATTTT	CASSGTDYSNQPQHF	once	.	TRBV6-1	TRBJ1-5
TGTGCCAGCTCACCACGGGACGGGGAGCTGTTTTTT	CASSPRDGELFF	.	.	TRBV18	TRBJ2-2
TGTGCCAGCAGCTTAGCGCGGGCTAGCGGTAACAATGAGCAGTTCTTC	CASSLARASGNNEQFF	.	TRBD2	TRBV7-9	TRBJ2-1
TGTGCCAGCAGCTATACGACTAGCGGGGACACAGATACGCAGTATTTT	CASSYTTSGDTDTQYF	.	TRBD2	TRBV4-2	TRBJ2-3
TGTGCCAGCCGGGGGCTGAACACCGGGGAGCTGTTTTTT	CASRGLNTGELFF	.	.	TRBV7-2	TRBJ2-2